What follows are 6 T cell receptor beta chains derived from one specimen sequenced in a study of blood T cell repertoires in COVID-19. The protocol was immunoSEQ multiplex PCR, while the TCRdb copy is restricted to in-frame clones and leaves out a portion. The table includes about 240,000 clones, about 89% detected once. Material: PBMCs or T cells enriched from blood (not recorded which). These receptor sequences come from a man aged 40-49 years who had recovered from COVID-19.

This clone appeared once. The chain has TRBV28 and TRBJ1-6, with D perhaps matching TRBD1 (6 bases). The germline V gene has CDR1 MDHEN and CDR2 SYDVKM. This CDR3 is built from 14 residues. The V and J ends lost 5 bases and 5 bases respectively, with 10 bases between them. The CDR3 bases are TGTGCCAGCAGTAGGGGACAAGATAATTCACCCCTCCACTTT. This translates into CASSRGQDNSPLHF.

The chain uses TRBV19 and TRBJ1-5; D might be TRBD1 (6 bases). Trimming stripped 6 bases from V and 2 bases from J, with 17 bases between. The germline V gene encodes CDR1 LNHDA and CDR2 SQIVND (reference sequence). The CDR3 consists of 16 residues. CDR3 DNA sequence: TGTGCCAGTAGCGCCTGGGGGGGCACGGGCAATCAGCCCCAGCATTTT. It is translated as CASSAWGGTGNQPQHF.

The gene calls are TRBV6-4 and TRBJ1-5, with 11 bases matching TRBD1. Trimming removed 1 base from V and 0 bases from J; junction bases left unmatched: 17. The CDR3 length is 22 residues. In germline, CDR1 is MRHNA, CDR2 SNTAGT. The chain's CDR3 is CASSDLVPGQGENRPSNQPQHF. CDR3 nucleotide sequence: TGTGCCAGCAGTGACTTGGTTCCGGGACAGGGGGAGAACCGTCCTAGCAATCAGCCCCAGCATTTT.

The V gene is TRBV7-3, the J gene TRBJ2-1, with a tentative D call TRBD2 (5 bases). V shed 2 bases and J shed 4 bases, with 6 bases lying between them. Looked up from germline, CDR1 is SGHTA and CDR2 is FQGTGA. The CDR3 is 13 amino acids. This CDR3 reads CASSLWRYNEQFF. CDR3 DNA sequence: TGTGCCAGCAGCTTATGGAGGTACAATGAGCAGTTCTTC.

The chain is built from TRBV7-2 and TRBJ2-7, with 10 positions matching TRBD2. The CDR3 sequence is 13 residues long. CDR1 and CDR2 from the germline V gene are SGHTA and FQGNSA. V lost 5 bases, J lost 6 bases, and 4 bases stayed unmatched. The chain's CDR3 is CASSPIAGGEQYF. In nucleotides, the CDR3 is TGTGCCAGCAGCCCGATAGCGGGGGGCGAGCAGTACTTC.

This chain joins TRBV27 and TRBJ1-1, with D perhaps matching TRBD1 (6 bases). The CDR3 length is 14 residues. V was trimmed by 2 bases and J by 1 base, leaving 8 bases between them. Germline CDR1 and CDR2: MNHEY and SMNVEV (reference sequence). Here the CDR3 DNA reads TGTGCCAGCAGTTTACCGGGACAGAACACTGAAGCTTTCTTT. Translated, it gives CASSLPGQNTEAFF.